The text below deals with one T cell receptor beta chain. This clone's antigen is unknown. One base away there is no much larger clone; base qualities are not given. Graves' hyperthyroidism was defined as stable when no progression to ophthalmopathy occurred over 18 months of follow-up. Hyperthyroidism patients were newly diagnosed, with disease duration under 2 months, and aged 18 to 65 years. Patients with uncontrolled infections, other autoimmune diseases, pregnancy or lactation were excluded. Diagnoses were based on clinical symptoms, serum thyroxine and TRAb, thyroid ultrasound and orbital computed tomography. Ficoll-Paque density gradient centrifugation was used to isolate PBMCs from approximately 11 ml of fresh peripheral blood. Trizol reagent was used to extract total RNA, and RNA quality was then checked on an Agilent 2100 Bioanalyzer. There are 11 amino acids in the CDR3, from cysteine to phenylalanine inclusive. CDR3 DNA only is kept here, 33 bases in frame from base 1. Looking up the germline V gene yields CDR1 MNHGY and CDR2 SVAAGI. The junction shows trimming of 4 bases on V and 10 bases on J, plus 7 bases between the germline ends.

These data originate in a study of T cells in Graves' hyperthyroidism and ophthalmopathy (dated by TCRdb to about 2019). Regarding the research as a whole: Peripheral blood samples were taken at the time of initial diagnosis, prior to any treatment. In addition, the study compared T-cell repertoires in thyroid tissue and in blood from several Graves' hyperthyroidism patients. TCR V-J signatures able to tell the groups apart were searched for in a discovery cohort of 90 to 100 patients, of whom more than 40 had Graves' ophthalmopathy and 55 to 65 had stable Graves' hyperthyroidism. TCR Vbeta CDR3 sequencing of 120 to 150 peripheral blood samples (over 40 ophthalmopathy, approximately 80 hyperthyroidism and approximately 17 progressor patients) is reported in the paper. Prospective prediction of ophthalmopathy was tested in an independent validation cohort consisting of 18 hyperthyroidism patients and approximately 16 patients who later progressed to ophthalmopathy. After blood sampling, hyperthyroidism patients were treated with methimazole at a starting dose of 30 mg daily, and ophthalmopathy patients were treated with high-dose intravenous methylprednisolone. The 100 discovery patients were randomly split 7:3 into training and test sets.

Amplification of TCR beta CDR3 regions was carried out from RNA transcripts. The first round of RT-PCR for the TCR CDR3 was performed with the HTBI primer set and the Qiagen OneStep RT-PCR kit. Libraries were constructed in a second round of multiplex PCR, after which size selection and purification were carried out. The libraries were sequenced on an Illumina HiSeq2000 using paired-end 100 bp reads. Regarding the original processing steps: Raw data were processed with SOAPnuke, discarding reads with adapters, uncalled bases, mean Phred below 15, or no exact constant-primer or identifier match. COPE v1.2.5 was used to merge high-quality paired reads, and clonotypes were defined as unique nucleotide sequences. MiTCR v1.1 was used to align clonotypes to the IMGT TRBV, TRBD and TRBJ reference segments. Only V-J combinations with frequency above 0.0001, covering about 99% of repertoires, were analysed. A TCS score was defined as the ratio of F50 (clonal expansion) to E x V (chaos), with BLOSUM62-based TCRdist applied between CDR3 peptides within each V-J. Welch's t-statistics and random forest reduced around 510 V-J features to 10 to 15, which were used in a naive Bayes classifier (R e1071). In TCRdb, the public reads were trimmed at Q25 with fastp and aligned with MiXCR, with productive beta chains retained. Each CDR3 protein appears once, grouped with its most common genes and DNA. What appears here as the V and J calls and clone size reflects TCRdb's work, not the paper's. This sample holds roughly 740,000 distinct CDR3 sequences; about 16% were observed only once. About 8.4% of the sample comes from the top ten.

The research as a whole found: No statistical method was used to fix the sample size in advance, and group allocation was not hidden from the investigators. A model built on a 13 V-J signature distinguished ophthalmopathy from stable hyperthyroidism, reaching about 88% sensitivity and around 82% specificity in cross-validation and 80%/75% in testing. Most expanded thyroid clonotypes (frequency above 0.001) were also detected in blood, suggesting blood repertoires may reflect thyroid immune responses. In validation, the model predicted progression to ophthalmopathy a median of about 6.8 months before onset, with roughly 70% sensitivity and 72.22% specificity.

This receptor was taken from a man between 18 and 29 years old with Graves' hyperthyroidism. This chain joins TRBV6-9 to TRBJ2-2; the D gene is not confidently resolved. Sequencing input: blood. The CDR3 protein is CASSWNVELFF. At the DNA level, the sequence is TGTGCCAGCAGTTGGAATGTGGAGCTGTTTTTT.